This TCR beta chain originates from a study of T cells in Graves' hyperthyroidism and ophthalmopathy. Study-level results: The model predicted ophthalmopathy a median around 6.5 months before onset.

The CDR3 regions of TCR beta were amplified from RNA transcripts. The TCR CDR3 first-round RT-PCR relied on the HTBI primer set. TCRdb reprocessed the multiplex PCR reads via MiXCR and lists one record per CDR3 protein. In the table there are fewer than 250,000 distinct CDR3 sequences, less than 20% of which are singletons. Used for diagnoses were clinical symptoms, serum thyroxine and TRAb, thyroid ultrasound and orbital computed tomography. For this clonotype: The antigen remains unidentified. The germline gene is not matched at one end of the junction; a read error may be the cause.

The sequencing input was blood. The TCR comes from a woman aged 18-29 years with Graves' ophthalmopathy.

DNA of the CDR3: TGTGCCAGCAGCGTAGACAGGGGTTATGAGCAGTTCTTC. This codes for CASSVDRGYEQFF. The J gene is TRBJ2-1, the V gene TRBV11-2; the match to TRBD1 covers 8 bases. Germline V gene sequence: CDR1 SGHAT, CDR2 FQNNGV. This CDR3 spans 13 amino acids.